The present T cell receptor beta chain was sequenced within a study of T cells in Graves' hyperthyroidism and ophthalmopathy. RNA transcripts served as the template for amplifying TCR beta CDR3 regions. The HTBI primer set served for first-round RT-PCR of the TCR CDR3. TCRdb itself ran the multiplex PCR reads through MiXCR, one entry per CDR3 protein. The sample has some 270,000 distinct CDR3 sequences; roughly 13% are singletons. From more than 9.5 ml of fresh peripheral blood, PBMCs were isolated. V was trimmed by 4 bases and J by 8 bases, leaving 8 bases between them. This CDR3 spans 12 amino acids. The germline CDR1 and CDR2 sequences are SGHNT and YENEEA. This clonotype occurred many times.

This clonotype was sampled from a woman between 40 and 50 years old with Graves' hyperthyroidism. This chain links TRBV11-3 with TRBJ2-2; D call uncertain. Sequencing input: blood. CDR3 in amino acids: CASSSPPGELFF. The DNA of the CDR3 is TGTGCCAGCAGCTCGCCCCCAGGGGAGCTGTTTTTT. Full variable domain (missing parts from reference TRBV11-3 and TRBJ2-2): EAGVVQSPRYKIIEKKQPVAFWCNPISGHNTLYWYLQNLGQGPELLIRYENEEAVDDSQLPKDRFSAERLKGVDSTLKIQPAELGDSAVYLCASSSPPGELFFGEGSRLTVL.